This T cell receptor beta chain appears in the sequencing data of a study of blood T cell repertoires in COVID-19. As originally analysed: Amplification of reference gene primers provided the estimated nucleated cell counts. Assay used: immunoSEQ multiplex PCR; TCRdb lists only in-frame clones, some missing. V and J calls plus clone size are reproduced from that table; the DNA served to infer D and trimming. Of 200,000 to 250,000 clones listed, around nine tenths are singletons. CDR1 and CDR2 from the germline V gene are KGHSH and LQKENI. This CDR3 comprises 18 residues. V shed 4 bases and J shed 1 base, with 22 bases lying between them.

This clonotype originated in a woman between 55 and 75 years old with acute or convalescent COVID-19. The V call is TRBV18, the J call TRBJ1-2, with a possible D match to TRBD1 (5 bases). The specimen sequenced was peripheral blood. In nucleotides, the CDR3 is TGTGCCAGCTCACTATCGACAGCTTATCCCCAGGATAACTATGGCTACACCTTC. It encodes CASSLSTAYPQDNYGYTF.